This T cell receptor (beta chain) emerged from a study of cytomegalovirus exposure and HLA in healthy donors. PCR primers comprised 60 Vbeta and 13 Jbeta primers. Clones were read by immunoSEQ multiplex PCR, and TCRdb kept only the in-frame ones, dropping some. The sample consists of 150,000 to 200,000 clones, 81% of them appearing once. The CDR3 runs 15 residues. The germline V gene has CDR1 SGHTA and CDR2 FQGTGA. Trimming at V came to 6 bases and at J to 6 bases, leaving 8 bases not matched to a gene. The receptor was isolated from a young woman in good health and CMV-seropositive. The sequencing sample was made of PBMCs. This chain connects TRBV7-3 to TRBJ2-1; 10 positions agree with TRBD2. The CDR3 here is CASSFSGGNSNEQFF. CDR3 coding DNA: TGTGCCAGCAGTTTTAGCGGGGGGAACTCCAATGAGCAGTTCTTC.